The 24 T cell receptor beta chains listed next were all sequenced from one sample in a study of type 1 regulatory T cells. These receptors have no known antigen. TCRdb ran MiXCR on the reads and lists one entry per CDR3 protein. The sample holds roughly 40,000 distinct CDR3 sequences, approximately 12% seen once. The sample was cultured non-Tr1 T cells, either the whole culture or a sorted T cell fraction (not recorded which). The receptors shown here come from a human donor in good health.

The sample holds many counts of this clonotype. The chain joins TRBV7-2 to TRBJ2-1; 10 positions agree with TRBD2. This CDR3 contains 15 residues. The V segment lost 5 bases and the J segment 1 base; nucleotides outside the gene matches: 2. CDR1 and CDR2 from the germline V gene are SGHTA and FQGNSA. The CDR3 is CASSPGLASYNEQFF. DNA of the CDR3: TGTGCCAGCAGCCCGGGACTAGCGTCCTACAATGAGCAGTTCTTC. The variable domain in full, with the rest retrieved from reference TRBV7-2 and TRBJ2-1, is GAGVSQSPSNKVTEKGKDVELRCDPISGHTALYWYRQSLGQGLEFLIYFQGNSAPDKSGLPSDRFSAERTGGSVSTLTIQRTQQEDSAVYLCASSPGLASYNEQFFGPGTRLTVL.

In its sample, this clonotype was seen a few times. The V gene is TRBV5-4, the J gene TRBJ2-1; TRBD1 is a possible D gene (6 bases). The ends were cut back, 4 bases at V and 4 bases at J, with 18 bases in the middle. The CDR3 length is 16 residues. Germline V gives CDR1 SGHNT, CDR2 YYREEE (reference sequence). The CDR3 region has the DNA TGTGCCAGCAGCCCCCCACCGACAGGAGGTTACAATGAGCAGTTCTTC. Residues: CASSPPPTGGYNEQFF.

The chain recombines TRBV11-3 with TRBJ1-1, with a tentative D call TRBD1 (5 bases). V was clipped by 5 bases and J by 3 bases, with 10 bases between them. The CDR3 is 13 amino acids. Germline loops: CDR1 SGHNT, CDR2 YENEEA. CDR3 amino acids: CASSPDSYTEAFF. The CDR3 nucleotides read TGTGCCAGCAGCCCTGACAGTTACACTGAAGCTTTCTTT.

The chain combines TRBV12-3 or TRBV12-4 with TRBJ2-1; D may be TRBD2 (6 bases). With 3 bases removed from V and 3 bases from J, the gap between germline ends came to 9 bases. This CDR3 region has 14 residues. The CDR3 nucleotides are TGTGCCAGCAGTTTCGGGAGAGGCTACAATGAGCAGTTCTTC. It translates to CASSFGRGYNEQFF.

CDR3 coding DNA: TGTGCCAGTCAACCCGCGGGGGGGGGGCCCCACCAAGAGACCCAGTACTTC. This sequence encodes CASQPAGGGPHQETQYF. This chain links TRBV7-8 with TRBJ2-5; 9 bases match TRBD2. The germline CDR1 and CDR2 sequences are SGHVS and FQNEAQ. CDR3 size: 17 residues. J gave up 0 bases and V 9 bases, and 14 bases lay outside the gene matches.

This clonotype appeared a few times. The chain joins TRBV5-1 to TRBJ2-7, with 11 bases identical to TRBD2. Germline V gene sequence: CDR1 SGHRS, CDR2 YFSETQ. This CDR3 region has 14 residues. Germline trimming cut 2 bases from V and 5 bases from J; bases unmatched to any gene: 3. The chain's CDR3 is CASSFDSGRDEQYF. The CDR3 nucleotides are TGCGCCAGCAGCTTCGATAGCGGGAGGGACGAGCAGTACTTC.

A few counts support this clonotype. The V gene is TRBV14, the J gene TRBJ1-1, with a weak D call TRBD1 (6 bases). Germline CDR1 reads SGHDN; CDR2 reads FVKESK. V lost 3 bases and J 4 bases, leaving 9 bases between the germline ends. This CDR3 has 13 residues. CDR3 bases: TGTGCCAGCAGCCAGGGGGCTCGCACTGAAGCTTTCTTT. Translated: CASSQGARTEAFF.

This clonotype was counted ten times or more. The CDR3 nucleotides read TGTGCCAGCGGGGGGGGAGGGTGGTACAATGAGCAGTTCTTC. Translating it yields CASGGGGWYNEQFF. The rearrangement uses TRBV25-1 and TRBJ2-1, with 7 nucleotides matching TRBD2. V was clipped by 8 bases and J by 4 bases; unmatched bases: 8. Germline V gene sequence: CDR1 MGHDK, CDR2 SYGVNS. The length of the CDR3 is 14 residues.

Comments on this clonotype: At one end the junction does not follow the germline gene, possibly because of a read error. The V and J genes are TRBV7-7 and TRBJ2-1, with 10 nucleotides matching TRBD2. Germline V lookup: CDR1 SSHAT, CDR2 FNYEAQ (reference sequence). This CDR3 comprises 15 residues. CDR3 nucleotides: TGTGCTAGCAGTCGACTAGCGGGCTCCTACAATGAGCAGTTCTTC. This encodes CASSRLAGSYNEQFF. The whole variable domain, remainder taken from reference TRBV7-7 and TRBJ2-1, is GAGVSQSPRYKVTKRGQDVTLRCDPISSHATLYWYQQALGQGPEFLTYFNYEAQPDKSGLPSDRFSAERPEGSISTLTIQRTEQRDSAMYRCASSRLAGSYNEQFFGPGTRLTVL.

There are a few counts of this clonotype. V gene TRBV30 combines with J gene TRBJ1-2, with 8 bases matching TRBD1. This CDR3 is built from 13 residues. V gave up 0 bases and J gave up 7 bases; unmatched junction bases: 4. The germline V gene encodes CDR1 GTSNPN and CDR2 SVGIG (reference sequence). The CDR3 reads CAWSVSDRAGYTF. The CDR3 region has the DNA TGTGCCTGGAGTGTATCGGACAGGGCTGGCTACACCTTC.

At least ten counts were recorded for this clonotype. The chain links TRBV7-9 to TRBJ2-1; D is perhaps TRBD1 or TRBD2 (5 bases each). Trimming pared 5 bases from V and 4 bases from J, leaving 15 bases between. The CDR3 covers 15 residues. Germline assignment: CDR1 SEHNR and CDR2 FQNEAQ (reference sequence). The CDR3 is CASSQPGTIYNEQFF. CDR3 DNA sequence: TGTGCCAGCAGCCAGCCCGGGACCATTTACAATGAGCAGTTCTTC.

CDR3 sequence: CASTGTESNYGYTF. The CDR3 DNA is TGTGCCAGCACCGGGACAGAGTCTAACTATGGCTACACCTTC. The rearrangement uses TRBV7-2 and TRBJ1-2; 7 nucleotides align to TRBD1. This CDR3 has 14 amino acids. CDR1 is SGHTA, CDR2 FQGNSA, per germline. J was trimmed by 0 bases and V by 7 bases; bases with no gene match: 5.

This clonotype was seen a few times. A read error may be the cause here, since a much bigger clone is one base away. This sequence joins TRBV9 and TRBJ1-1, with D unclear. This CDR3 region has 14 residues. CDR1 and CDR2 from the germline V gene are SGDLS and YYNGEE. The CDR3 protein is CANSPQPLNTEAFF. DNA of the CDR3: TGTGCCAACAGCCCTCAGCCCTTAAACACTGAAGCTTTCTTT. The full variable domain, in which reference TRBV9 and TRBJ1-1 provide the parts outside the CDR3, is DSGVTQTPKHLITATGQRVTLRCSPRSGDLSVYWYQQSLDQGLQFLIQYYNGEERAKGNILERFSAQQFPDLHSELNLSSLELGDSALYFCANSPQPLNTEAFFGQGTRLTVV.

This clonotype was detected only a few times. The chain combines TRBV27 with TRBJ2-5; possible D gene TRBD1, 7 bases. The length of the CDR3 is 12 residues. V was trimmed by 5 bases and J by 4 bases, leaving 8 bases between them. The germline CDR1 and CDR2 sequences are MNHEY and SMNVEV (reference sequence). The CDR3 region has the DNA TGTGCCAGCAGTCAGGGGGGAGAGACCCAGTACTTC. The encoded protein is CASSQGGETQYF.

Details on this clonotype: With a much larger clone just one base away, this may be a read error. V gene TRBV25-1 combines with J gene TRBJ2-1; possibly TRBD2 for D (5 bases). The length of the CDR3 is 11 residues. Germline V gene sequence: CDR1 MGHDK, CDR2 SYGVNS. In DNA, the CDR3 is TGTACCAGCCTCACTAGCAATGAGCAGTTCTTC. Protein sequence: CTSLTSNEQFF.

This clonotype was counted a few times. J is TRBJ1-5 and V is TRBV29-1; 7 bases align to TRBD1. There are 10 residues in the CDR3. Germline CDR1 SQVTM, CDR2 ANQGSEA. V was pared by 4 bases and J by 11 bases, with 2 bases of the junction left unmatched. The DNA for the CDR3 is TGCAGCGTTGGACAGGGTACCCAGCATTTT. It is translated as CSVGQGTQHF.

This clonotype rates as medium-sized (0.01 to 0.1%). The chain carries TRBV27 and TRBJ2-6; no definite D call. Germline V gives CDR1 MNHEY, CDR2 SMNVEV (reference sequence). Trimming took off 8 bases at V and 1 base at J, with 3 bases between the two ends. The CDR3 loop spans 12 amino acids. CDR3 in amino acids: CASSSGANVLTF. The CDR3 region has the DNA TGTGCCAGCTCGTCTGGGGCCAACGTCCTGACTTTC.

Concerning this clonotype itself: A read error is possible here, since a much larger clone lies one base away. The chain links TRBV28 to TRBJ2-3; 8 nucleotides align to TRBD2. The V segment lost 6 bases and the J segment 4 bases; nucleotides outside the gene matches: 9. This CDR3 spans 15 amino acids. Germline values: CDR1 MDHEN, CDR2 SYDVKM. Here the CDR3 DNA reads TGTGCCAGCAGCCCAGCGGGACTAGTTGCAGATACGCAGTATTTT. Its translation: CASSPAGLVADTQYF.

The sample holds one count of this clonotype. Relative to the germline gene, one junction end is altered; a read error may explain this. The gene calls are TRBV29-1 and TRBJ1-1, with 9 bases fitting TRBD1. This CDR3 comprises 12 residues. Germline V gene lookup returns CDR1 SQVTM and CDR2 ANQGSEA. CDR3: CSVSRDRAEVFF. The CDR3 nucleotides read TGCAGCGTCTCCCGGGACAGGGCTGAAGTTTTCTTT.

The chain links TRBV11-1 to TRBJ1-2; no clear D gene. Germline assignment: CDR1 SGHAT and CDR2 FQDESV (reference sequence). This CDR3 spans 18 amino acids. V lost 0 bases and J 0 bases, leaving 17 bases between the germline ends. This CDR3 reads CASSLAGLGRGSNYGYTF. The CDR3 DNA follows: TGTGCCAGCAGCTTAGCGGGCCTTGGACGTGGATCTAACTATGGCTACACCTTC.

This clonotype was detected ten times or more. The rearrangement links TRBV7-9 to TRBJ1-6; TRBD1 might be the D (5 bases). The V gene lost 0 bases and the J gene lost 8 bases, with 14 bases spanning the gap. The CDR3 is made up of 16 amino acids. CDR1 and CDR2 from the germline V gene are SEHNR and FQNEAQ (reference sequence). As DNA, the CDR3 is TGTGCCAGCAGCTTAGCGCTTCAGGGTTTGGATTCACCCCTCCACTTT. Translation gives CASSLALQGLDSPLHF.

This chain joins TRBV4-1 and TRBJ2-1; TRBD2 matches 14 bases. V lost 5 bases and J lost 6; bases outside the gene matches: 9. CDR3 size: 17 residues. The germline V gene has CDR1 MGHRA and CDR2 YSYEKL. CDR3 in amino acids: CASSGPRTSGRSNEQFF. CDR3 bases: TGCGCCAGCAGCGGACCGAGGACTAGCGGGAGGTCCAATGAGCAGTTCTTC.

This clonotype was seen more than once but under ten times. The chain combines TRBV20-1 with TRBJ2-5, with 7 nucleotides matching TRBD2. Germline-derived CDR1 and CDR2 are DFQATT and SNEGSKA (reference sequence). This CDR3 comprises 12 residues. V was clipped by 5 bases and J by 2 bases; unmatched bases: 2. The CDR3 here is CSAAGVQETQYF. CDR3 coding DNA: TGCAGTGCTGCGGGGGTTCAAGAGACCCAGTACTTC.

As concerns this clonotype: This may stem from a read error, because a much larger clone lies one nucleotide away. CDR3 coding DNA: TGTGCCAGCAGATTGACAGGGGGAGGTAACACCGGGGAGCCGTTTTTT. Its translation is CASRLTGGGNTGEPFF. The J gene is TRBJ2-2, the V gene TRBV7-2, with 9 bases lining up with TRBD1. Germline CDR1 reads SGHTA; CDR2 reads FQGNSA. The CDR3 runs 16 residues.